Each of the 30 T cell receptor beta chains below was sequenced from the same sample in a study of cytomegalovirus exposure and HLA in healthy donors. Primers: 60 Vbeta forward and 13 Jbeta reverse. Only in-frame clones appear in the TCRdb table, and some are missing; sequencing was by immunoSEQ multiplex PCR. The sample yields 140,000 or so clones, about 72% seen once. The sequenced material came from PBMCs. These receptors all stem from a man aged 35 to 55 in good health and CMV-seronegative.

This clone was recorded once. This CDR3 is CAISGQGDGYTF. CDR3 bases: TGTGCCATCAGTGGACAGGGCGATGGCTACACCTTC. The V gene is TRBV10-3, the J gene TRBJ1-2; 7 nucleotides match TRBD1. CDR3 length: 12 amino acids. The J segment lost 6 bases and the V segment lost 4 bases, leaving 2 bases of the junction unmatched. Germline V gene data show CDR1 as ENHRY and CDR2 as SYGVKD.

V usage is TRBV6-5 and J usage is TRBJ1-1; 9 positions agree with TRBD1. This CDR3 is built from 14 residues. V lost 5 bases and J lost 6; bases outside the gene matches: 7. The germline V gene encodes CDR1 MNHEY and CDR2 SVGAGI. CDR3 loop: CASSPGQGNSEAFF. The CDR3 nucleotides read TGTGCCAGCAGTCCGGGACAGGGAAATTCTGAAGCTTTCTTT.

The chain employs TRBV28 and TRBJ1-2; tentatively, D is TRBD1 (6 bases). Deletions cut 7 bases from V and 3 bases from J, with 15 bases between. CDR1 MDHEN and CDR2 SYDVKM come from the germline V gene. The CDR3 runs 14 residues. The CDR3 DNA reads as TGTGCCAGCACCGACCCAGGGGTGGACTATGGCTACACCTTC. It yields the protein CASTDPGVDYGYTF.

The V gene is TRBV7-8, the J gene TRBJ2-1, with D unclear. V was cut by 0 bases and J by 1 base, with 7 bases left in between. CDR3 length equals 15 residues. Germline-derived CDR1 and CDR2 are SGHVS and FQNEAQ. This CDR3 is CASSLARPSYNEQFF. The CDR3 DNA reads TGTGCCAGCAGCTTAGCCAGGCCATCCTACAATGAGCAGTTCTTC. Using reference TRBV7-8 and TRBJ2-1 for the parts outside the CDR3, the full variable domain is GAGVSQSPRYKVAKRGQDVALRCDPISGHVSLFWYQQALGQGPEFLTYFQNEAQLDKSGLPSDRFFAERPEGSVSTLKIQRTQQEDSAVYLCASSLARPSYNEQFFGPGTRLTVL.

A word on this clone: Germline is not matched at one junction end, which may reflect a read error. The chain employs TRBV5-1 and TRBJ1-5; the D is unclear. This CDR3 comprises 14 residues. Germline V lookup: CDR1 SGHRS, CDR2 YFSETQ. CDR3 sequence: CASSSDGVTTRWNF. The CDR3, as DNA: TGCGCCAGCAGCTCAGACGGGGTAACAACCAGGTGGAATTTT.

The chain carries TRBV4-2 and TRBJ2-3, with D maybe TRBD1 (6 bases). The CDR3 loop spans 17 amino acids. V was clipped by 0 bases and J by 2 bases, with 15 bases between them. Germline V CDR1 and CDR2: LGHNA, YNFKEQ. CDR3 residues: CASSQEGAQGPTDTQYF. In nucleotides, the CDR3 is TGTGCCAGCAGCCAAGAGGGGGCACAGGGCCCCACAGATACGCAGTATTTT.

The sample holds one count of this clone. This chain uses TRBV5-1 with TRBJ1-4; no clear D. V dropped 4 bases and J dropped 0 bases, with 10 bases sitting between them. From germline, CDR1 is SGHRS and CDR2 YFSETQ. The CDR3 sequence is 15 residues long. In nucleotides, the CDR3 is TGCGCCAGCAGCGTATCAGGTCCAACTAATGAAAAACTGTTTTTT. It yields the protein CASSVSGPTNEKLFF.

The V gene is TRBV10-1, the J gene TRBJ2-3; 11 bases match TRBD1. The junction had 2 bases not matched to a gene; V was cut back by 5 bases and J by 4 bases. CDR1 WNHNN and CDR2 SYGVQD come from the germline V gene (reference sequence). The length of the CDR3 is 14 residues. The CDR3 sequence: CASSLDRGPDTQYF. CDR3 coding DNA: TGCGCCAGCAGTTTGGACAGGGGGCCAGATACGCAGTATTTT.

The chain couples TRBV2 to TRBJ1-5; D gene ambiguous. The CDR3 spans 13 residues. Trimming shortened V by 7 bases and J by 4 bases, and 11 bases separated the two germline ends. Looked up from germline, CDR1 is SNHLY and CDR2 is FYNNEI. CDR3 in DNA: TGTGCCAGCACCACTACAAGTAATCAGCCCCAGCATTTT. Encoded protein: CASTTTSNQPQHF.

The chain recombines TRBV14 with TRBJ2-7; TRBD2 matches at 8 bases. Trimming cost V 3 bases and J 3 bases; bases outside gene matches: 4. From germline, CDR1 is SGHDN and CDR2 FVKESK. CDR3 length equals 14 residues. As DNA, the CDR3 is TGTGCCAGCAGCCAGGGACTAGTGGTCTACGAGCAGTACTTC. Translated: CASSQGLVVYEQYF. The full variable domain, with the rest looked up from reference TRBV14 and TRBJ2-7, is EAGVTQFPSHSVIEKGQTVTLRCDPISGHDNLYWYRRVMGKEIKFLLHFVKESKQDESGMPNNRFLAERTGGTYSTLKVQPAELEDSGVYFCASSQGLVVYEQYFGPGTRLTVT.

The chain has TRBV18 and TRBJ1-1, with D unresolved. Trimming removed 3 bases from V and 1 base from J, with 15 bases in between. Germline CDR1 and CDR2: KGHSH and LQKENI. This CDR3 has 16 amino acids. The DNA of the CDR3 is TGTGCCAGCTCACCTCGCGCGGGGTTTTCGAACACTGAAGCTTTCTTT. This sequence encodes CASSPRAGFSNTEAFF.

This rearrangement joins TRBV29-1 to TRBJ2-1; 7 bases are shared with TRBD2. With 7 bases clipped from V and 0 bases from J, the junction kept 6 bases outside the gene matches. The CDR3 is made up of 14 amino acids. CDR1 and CDR2 from the germline V gene are SQVTM and ANQGSEA. CDR3 sequence reads: CSAGGLLSYNEQFF. In DNA, the CDR3 is TGCAGCGCGGGGGGACTACTCTCCTACAATGAGCAGTTCTTC.

This clone has more than one count but fewer than ten. The chain combines TRBV14 with TRBJ1-2; TRBD1 matches at 11 bases. CDR1 SGHDN and CDR2 FVKESK come from the germline V gene. CDR3 length: 17 amino acids. Trimming took 4 bases from V and 0 from J; bases not matched to a gene: 7. CDR3 nucleotides: TGTGCCAGCAGCCGTGGACAGGGGGCCACAACTAACTATGGCTACACCTTC. As protein: CASSRGQGATTNYGYTF.

The rearrangement links TRBV14 to TRBJ2-7; D unresolved. V lost 2 bases to trimming and J lost 12 bases, with 17 bases between them. Germline values: CDR1 SGHDN, CDR2 FVKESK. The CDR3 has 13 amino acids. The CDR3 bases are TGTGCCAGCAGCCAATTTAAAGCCGCAAGTGGGTACTTC. Translation: CASSQFKAASGYF.

This clone showed up just a few times. V gene TRBV5-5 combines with J gene TRBJ1-1; maybe TRBD1 (6 bases). The ends were cut back, 4 bases at V and 1 base at J, with 11 bases in the middle. The CDR3 consists of 14 residues. Germline assignment: CDR1 SGHKS and CDR2 YYEKEE (reference sequence). In DNA form, the CDR3 reads TGTGCCAGCAGCATCCGGACAGAGAACACTGAAGCTTTCTTT. Protein sequence: CASSIRTENTEAFF.

This clone showed up just a few times. V and J are TRBV9 and TRBJ2-2; tentatively, D is TRBD2 (6 bases). The CDR3 length is 16 residues. V was shortened by 0 bases and J by 2 bases, with 11 bases between the two germline ends. The germline V gene encodes CDR1 SGDLS and CDR2 YYNGEE. CDR3 in DNA: TGTGCCAGCAGCGTAGTGGGGGGACCCAACACCGGGGAGCTGTTTTTT. The encoded protein is CASSVVGGPNTGELFF.

Notes on this clone: A read error may account for a junction end that differs from germline. This chain links TRBV7-9 with TRBJ2-5; D ambiguous. The CDR3 has 12 residues. CDR1 is SEHNR, CDR2 FQNEAQ, per germline (reference sequence). CDR3 coding DNA: TGTTCCAGCAGCTTACGAGAGGAGACCCAGTACTTC. This translates into CSSSLREETQYF.

This clone was detected once. The rearrangement links TRBV5-1 to TRBJ2-2, with unresolved D. The CDR3 has 12 residues. With 5 bases removed from V and 1 base from J, the gap between germline ends came to 3 bases. Germline V gene sequence: CDR1 SGHRS, CDR2 YFSETQ. The CDR3 here is CASSLNTGELFF. CDR3 coding DNA: TGCGCCAGCAGTCTGAACACCGGGGAGCTGTTTTTT.

There are a few counts of this clone. The V call is TRBV15, the J call TRBJ1-4; a possible D gene is TRBD1 (6 bases). Germline assignment: CDR1 LNHNV and CDR2 YYDKDF (reference sequence). The CDR3 is 17 amino acids. Trimming removed 5 bases from V and 0 bases from J, with 16 bases in between. CDR3 loop: CATSGPAPGATNEKLFF. Here the CDR3 DNA reads TGTGCCACCAGCGGTCCCGCCCCAGGGGCAACTAATGAAAAACTGTTTTTT.

The chain carries TRBV2 and TRBJ1-2; a weak D match, TRBD1 (5 bases). V lost 3 bases, J lost 3 bases, and 20 bases lay in between. This CDR3 region has 17 residues. Germline loops: CDR1 SNHLY, CDR2 FYNNEI. CDR3 sequence reads: CASSDYLVGDAYYGYTF. The CDR3 nucleotides are TGTGCCAGCAGTGACTATCTGGTAGGGGATGCCTACTATGGCTACACCTTC.

The chain carries TRBV7-9 and TRBJ2-5; TRBD1 might be the D (5 bases). The germline gives CDR1 SEHNR, CDR2 FQNEAQ (reference sequence). V dropped 5 bases and J dropped 5 bases, with 21 bases sitting between them. The CDR3 has 16 amino acids. The CDR3, as DNA: TGTGCCAGCAGCCTAGACTCGTTAACTACAGGCGAGACCCAGTACTTC. This sequence encodes CASSLDSLTTGETQYF.

The rearrangement uses TRBV11-2 and TRBJ1-1; D possibly corresponds to TRBD1 (6 bases). This CDR3 has 15 residues. V was cut by 3 bases and J by 0 bases, with 11 bases left in between. Germline-derived CDR1 and CDR2 are SGHAT and FQNNGV. Here the CDR3 DNA reads TGTGCCAGCAGCTTCAGGGGTCCCATGAACACTGAAGCTTTCTTT. This encodes CASSFRGPMNTEAFF.

This clone has only a few counts. The gene calls are TRBV5-1 and TRBJ2-7; tentatively, D is TRBD1 (6 bases). Germline CDR1 and CDR2: SGHRS and YFSETQ. The CDR3 contains 13 residues. The V end was cut by 4 bases, the J end by 3 bases, with 11 bases between. CDR3: CASSPRGGYEQYF. Written as DNA, the CDR3 is TGCGCCAGCAGCCCCAGGGGCGGCTACGAGCAGTACTTC.

The V gene is TRBV6-6, the J gene TRBJ2-6, with D unclear. V dropped 5 bases and J dropped 3 bases, with 8 bases sitting between them. Per the germline V gene, CDR1 is MNHNY and CDR2 is SVGAGI (reference sequence). The CDR3 runs to 14 residues. CDR3: CASSPQRGANVLTF. The CDR3 bases are TGTGCCAGCAGTCCCCAGCGTGGGGCCAACGTCCTGACTTTC.

The V gene is TRBV28, the J gene TRBJ2-1; TRBD1 agrees at 8 bases. The J segment lost 6 bases and the V segment lost 5 bases, leaving 12 bases of the junction unmatched. The CDR3 runs 16 residues. The germline CDR1 and CDR2 sequences are MDHEN and SYDVKM. The CDR3 region is CASSPLSQGAPNEQFF. CDR3 DNA: TGTGCCAGCAGTCCCCTTTCCCAGGGGGCCCCCAATGAGCAGTTCTTC.

This chain joins TRBV2 and TRBJ1-1; 8 positions match TRBD1. The V gene's germline CDR1 is SNHLY and CDR2 FYNNEI. The CDR3 sequence is 14 residues long. V lost 2 bases to trimming and J lost 5 bases; unmatched junction nucleotides: 4. The CDR3 spells CASSEQGARTEAFF. In DNA, the CDR3 is TGTGCCAGCAGTGAACAGGGGGCTCGGACTGAAGCTTTCTTT.

This clone was counted only a few times. The V and J genes are TRBV5-4 and TRBJ2-7; 8 bases map to TRBD1. This CDR3 is built from 15 residues. The junction had 9 bases not matched to a gene; V was cut back by 4 bases and J by 3 bases. Germline V gene sequence: CDR1 SGHNT, CDR2 YYREEE (reference sequence). The chain's CDR3 is CASSPARTGHYEQYF. The CDR3 bases are TGTGCCAGCAGCCCGGCGCGGACAGGGCACTACGAGCAGTACTTC. Variable domain in full (rest from reference TRBV5-4 and TRBJ2-7): ETGVTQSPTHLIKTRGQQVTLRCSSQSGHNTVSWYQQALGQGPQFIFQYYREEENGRGNFPPRFSGLQFPNYSSELNVNALELDDSALYLCASSPARTGHYEQYFGPGTRLTVT.

This clone turned up a few times. This rearrangement joins TRBV5-1 to TRBJ2-7, with TRBD2 identical over 10 bases. The V and J ends lost 4 bases and 5 bases, in that order; junction bases with no gene match: 9. CDR3 length equals 15 residues. Germline V gives CDR1 SGHRS, CDR2 YFSETQ. The CDR3 region is CASSKASGRADEQYF. CDR3 sequence (DNA): TGCGCCAGCAGCAAGGCCAGCGGGAGGGCAGACGAGCAGTACTTC. Filled out from reference TRBV5-1 and TRBJ2-7, the complete variable domain reads KAGVTQTPRYLIKTRGQQVTLSCSPISGHRSVSWYQQTPGQGLQFLFEYFSETQRNKGNFPGRFSGRQFSNSRSEMNVSTLELGDSALYLCASSKASGRADEQYFGPGTRLTVT.

The gene calls are TRBV19 and TRBJ2-7; D possibly corresponds to TRBD2 (5 bases). Per the germline V gene, CDR1 is LNHDA and CDR2 is SQIVND (reference sequence). V was trimmed by 8 bases and J by 2 bases, leaving 13 bases between them. This CDR3 has 13 residues. CDR3 amino acids: CASGRAQTYEQYF. The CDR3, as DNA: TGTGCCAGTGGGCGGGCCCAAACCTACGAGCAGTACTTC.

V gene TRBV9 combines with J gene TRBJ1-3; 7 nucleotides line up with TRBD1. CDR3 length: 15 residues. CDR1 SGDLS and CDR2 YYNGEE come from the germline V gene. Germline trimming cut 4 bases from V and 5 bases from J; bases unmatched to any gene: 9. CDR3 sequence reads: CASSTEGARRNTIYF. The CDR3 coding sequence is TGTGCCAGCAGCACCGAGGGGGCCAGGAGAAACACCATATATTTT.